This section outlines one T cell receptor beta chain sequence together with its context. Random hexamers were used to reverse transcribe the RNA input (about 0.5 to 1 ug). Each CDR3 protein is one row after TCRdb ran MiXCR on the immunoSEQ multiplex PCR reads. The data hold more than 65,000 distinct CDR3 sequences, with 95% observed a single time. These data are taken from a study of CD8 T cells in Susac syndrome. Trimming took off 4 bases at V and 4 bases at J, with 7 bases between the two ends. CDR3 length: 12 residues. Germline V gene lookup returns CDR1 SGHVS and CDR2 FQNEAQ. This TCR came from a human donor with Susac syndrome. Sample: CD8+ T cells from PBMCs. This chain joins TRBV7-8 and TRBJ1-2; D gene ambiguous. Written as DNA, the CDR3 is TGTGCCAGCAGCTATAATGCCTATGGCTACACCTTC. As protein: CASSYNAYGYTF.